A selection of T cell receptor delta chains follows, all from one sample in a study of DNA immune sequencing with unique molecular identifiers. TCRdb re-identified clones in the multiplex PCR reads via CATT. The sample comprises approximately 2,500 delta-chain clones, under 8.5% of which are singletons, and roughly 50% rests with the top ten. Sequencing used gamma-delta T cells enriched from blood buffy coat, or unenriched PBMCs (not recorded which). These receptor sequences come from a human donor in good health. The conserved cysteine and the conserved F or W are not part of the CDR3 here. The D gene is left open where the match is weak.

TRDJ1 | TRAV38-2/DV8 | TRDD3 | AYSGVSLPGGYTILDADKLI
TRDJ1 | TRDV1 | - | ALGELAMGPTATDKLI
TRDJ3 | TRDV2 | TRDD3 | ACDTTGGRSWDTRQMF
TRDJ1 | TRDV2 | TRDD3 | ACDQVVGDTSAYTDKLI
TRDJ1 | TRDV2 | - | ACDSLGDPVDTDKLI
TRDJ2 | TRDV2 | TRDD3 | ACDRRGYWGLTAQLF
TRDJ1 | TRDV2 | TRDD3 | ACDNLAGNTGGFSTDKLI
TRDJ1 | TRDV2 | TRDD3 | ACAQLGDTQADKLI
TRDJ1 | TRDV2 | - | ACDSVLNTDKLI
TRDJ1 | TRDV2 | TRDD3 | ACDTGDTGTDKLI
TRDJ1 | TRDV1 | - | ALGPTRGGYTDKLI
TRDJ1 | TRDV2 | TRDD3 | ACDTLGVGTDKLI
TRDJ1 | TRDV2 | TRDD3 | ACDTLTGGYTDKLI
TRDJ1 | TRDV2 | TRDD3 | ACDLLGDAYTDKLI
TRDJ3 | TRDV2 | TRDD3 | ACDTVDGGYKPSWDTRQMF
TRDJ1 | TRDV2 | TRDD3 | ACDTVDFPGLLAGGYANKLI
TRDJ1 | TRDV2 | TRDD3 | ACDKLGDRYTDKLI
TRDJ1 | TRDV2 | TRDD3 | ACDTVARAGGSYTDKLI